This entry is about one T cell receptor beta chain. Original data processing: Reference gene primer amplification in the assay estimated nucleated cell counts. Using immunoSEQ multiplex PCR, the repertoire was profiled, and TCRdb retains in-frame clones only, with some absent. That table furnishes V, J and clone size, whereas the DNA furnished D and trimming. The sample shows tens of thousands of clones, more than 85% of them seen only once. The data were taken from a study of blood T cell repertoires in COVID-19. Background on the study: There were acute and convalescent COVID-19 samples, and they came from the United States, Italy and Spain. PBMCs, B-cell-depleted T cells, or T cells provided the cDNA or gDNA that made up the material.

Germline trimming cut 4 bases from V and 10 bases from J; bases unmatched to any gene: 10. The CDR3 sequence is 13 residues long. The germline V gene has CDR1 SQVTM and CDR2 ANQGSEA. J is TRBJ1-5 and V is TRBV29-1; 7 bases agree with TRBD1. The sample taken for sequencing was peripheral blood. The source is a human donor with active COVID-19. The donor label of this sample is uncertain. The CDR3 here is CSVAVTGDEPQHF. CDR3 nucleotide sequence: TGCAGCGTTGCTGTTACAGGGGACGAACCCCAGCATTTT. The full variable domain, in which reference TRBV29-1 and TRBJ1-5 provide the parts outside the CDR3, is SAVISQKPSRDICQRGTSLTIQCQVDSQVTMMFWYRQQPGQSLTLIATANQGSEATYESGFVIDKFPISRPNLTFSTLTVSNMSPEDSSIYLCSVAVTGDEPQHFGDGTRLSIL.